This T cell receptor beta chain was sequenced in a study of T-cell memory formation after mild COVID-19. TCRdb re-called the 5' RACE reads through MiXCR, storing one row per CDR3 protein. Found here are approximately 300,000 distinct CDR3 sequences, less than 20% of them singletons; the top ten hold 21%. This clonotype has only a few counts. Its antigen is unidentified. Study-wide findings and caveats: Clones that contracted from day 15 to 85 had balanced CD4/CD8; later expanders were CD4+ biased. Clones which contracted sat mainly in CM and EM if CD4+, and in EMRA if CD8+.

The CDR3 length is 15 residues. Trimming removed 5 bases at V and 2 bases at J, with 13 bases between. The germline V gene encodes CDR1 SGHRS and CDR2 YFSETQ. This TCR was sampled from a young man who had mild COVID-19 (a few samples of this study predate the infection). Cell type and time point are not known. The chain uses TRBV5-1 and TRBJ2-2, with D tentatively TRBD1 (6 bases). The sequencing input was PBMCs or a T cell subset sorted from them (not recorded which). CDR3 DNA: TGCGCCAGCAGTCCGGACAGTGGAAACACCGGGGAGCTGTTTTTT. Its translation: CASSPDSGNTGELFF.